This T cell receptor beta chain was observed in a study of CD8+CD57+ T cells in acquired aplastic anemia. Study at large: Sorting CD4+ and CD8+ cells gave DNA averaging about 3.1 ug. Study-wide results and limits: Statistical testing detected no significant gap in CD8+ Simpson's diversity between patients and controls.

The CDR3 is 15 amino acids. Germline V gives CDR1 LNHDA, CDR2 SQIVND (reference sequence). Trimming at V came to 4 bases and at J to 3 bases, leaving 3 bases not matched to a gene. This clonotype has at least ten counts. Its specificity is unknown. The template used for profiling TCR beta VDJ and CDR3 was genomic DNA. TCRdb itself ran the reads through MiXCR, one entry per CDR3 protein. The sample gives around 190,000 distinct CDR3 sequences, around 63% of which show up once; 29% is in the top ten. V is TRBV19 and J is TRBJ2-7, with 13 bases identical to TRBD2. Sequenced input: sorted CD4+, CD8+, or CD8+CD57+ T cells (not recorded which) from PBMCs. This sequence originates from a human donor in good health. In nucleotides, the CDR3 is TGTGCCAGTAGTACGTGGACTAGCGGGAGCTACGAGCAGTACTTC. Protein product: CASSTWTSGSYEQYF.